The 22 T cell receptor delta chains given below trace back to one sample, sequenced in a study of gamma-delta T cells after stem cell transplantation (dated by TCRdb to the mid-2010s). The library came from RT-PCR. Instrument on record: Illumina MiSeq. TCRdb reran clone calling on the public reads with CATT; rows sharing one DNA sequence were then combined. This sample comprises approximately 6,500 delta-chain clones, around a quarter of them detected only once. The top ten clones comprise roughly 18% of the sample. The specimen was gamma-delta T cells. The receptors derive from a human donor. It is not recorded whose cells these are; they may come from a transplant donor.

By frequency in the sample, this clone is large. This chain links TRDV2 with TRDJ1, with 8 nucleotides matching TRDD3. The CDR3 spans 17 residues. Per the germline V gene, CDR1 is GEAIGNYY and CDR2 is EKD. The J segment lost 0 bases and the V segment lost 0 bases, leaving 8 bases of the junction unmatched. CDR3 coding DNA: TGTGCCTGTGACACCGTGGGGGATCACCAGTACACCGATAAACTCATCTTT. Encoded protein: CACDTVGDHQYTDKLIF.

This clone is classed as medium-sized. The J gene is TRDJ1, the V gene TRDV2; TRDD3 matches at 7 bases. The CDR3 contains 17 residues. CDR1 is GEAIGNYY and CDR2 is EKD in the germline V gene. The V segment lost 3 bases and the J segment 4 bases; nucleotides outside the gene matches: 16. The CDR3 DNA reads TGTGCCTGTGACGGACTGGGGAGATCGGTTCGGGGCGATAAACTCATCTTT. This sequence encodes CACDGLGRSVRGDKLIF.

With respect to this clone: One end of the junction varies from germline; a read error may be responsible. DNA for the CDR3: TGCGCTCTTGGGGACCGGCGGATTCTTCCTACGCTGGGGGATACAGGGACAACCGATAAACTCATCTTT. Translation: CALGDRRILPTLGDTGTTDKLIF. V usage is TRDV1 and J usage is TRDJ1, with 11 bases matching TRDD3. CDR3 size: 23 residues. Germline V CDR1 and CDR2: TSWWSYY, QGS.

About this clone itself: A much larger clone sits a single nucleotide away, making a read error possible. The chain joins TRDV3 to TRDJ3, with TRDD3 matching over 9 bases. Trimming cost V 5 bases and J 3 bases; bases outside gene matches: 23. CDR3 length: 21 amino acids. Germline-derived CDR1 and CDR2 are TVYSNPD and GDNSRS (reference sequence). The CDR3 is CALNESPPGDTHGWDTRQMFF. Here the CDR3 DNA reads TGTGCCCTTAATGAATCTCCTCCCGGGGATACGCATGGCTGGGACACCCGACAGATGTTTTTC. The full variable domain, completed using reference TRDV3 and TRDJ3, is CDKVTQSSPDQTVASGSEVVLLCTYDTVYSNPDLFWYRIRPDYSFQFVFYGDNSRSEGADFTQGRFSVKHILTQKAFHLVISPVRTEDSATYYCALNESPPGDTHGWDTRQMFFGTGIKLFVEP.

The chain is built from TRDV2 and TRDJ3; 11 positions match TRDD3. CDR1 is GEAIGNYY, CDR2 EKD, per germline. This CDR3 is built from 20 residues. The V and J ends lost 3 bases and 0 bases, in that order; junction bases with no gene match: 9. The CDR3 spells CACDRVLGDSGSWDTRQMFF. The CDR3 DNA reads TGTGCCTGTGACCGCGTACTGGGGGATAGCGGCTCCTGGGACACCCGACAGATGTTTTTC.

The CDR3 region is CACDKVPVGGYPSTDKLIF. The CDR3 nucleotides are TGTGCCTGTGACAAAGTTCCTGTCGGGGGATACCCCTCCACCGATAAACTCATCTTT. This sequence joins TRDV2 and TRDJ1, with 9 nucleotides matching TRDD3. From germline, CDR1 is GEAIGNYY and CDR2 EKD. V dropped 2 bases and J dropped 1; count of bases not matched to a gene: 16. This CDR3 contains 19 residues.

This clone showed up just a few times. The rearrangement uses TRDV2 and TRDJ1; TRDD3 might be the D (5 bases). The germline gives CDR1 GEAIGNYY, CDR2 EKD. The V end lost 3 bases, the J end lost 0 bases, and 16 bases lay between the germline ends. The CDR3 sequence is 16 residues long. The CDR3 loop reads CACDSVLGQYTDKLIF. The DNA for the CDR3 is TGTGCCTGTGACTCCGTCCTGGGTCAGTACACCGATAAACTCATCTTT.

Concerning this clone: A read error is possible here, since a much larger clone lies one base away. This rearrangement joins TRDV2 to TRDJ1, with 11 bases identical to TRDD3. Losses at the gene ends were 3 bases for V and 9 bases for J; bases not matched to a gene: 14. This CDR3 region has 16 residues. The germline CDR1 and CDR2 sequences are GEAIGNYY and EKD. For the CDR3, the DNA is TGTGCCTGTGACCCTGTCTTGGGGGATACGAGGAGAGAACTCATCTTT. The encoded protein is CACDPVLGDTRRELIF.

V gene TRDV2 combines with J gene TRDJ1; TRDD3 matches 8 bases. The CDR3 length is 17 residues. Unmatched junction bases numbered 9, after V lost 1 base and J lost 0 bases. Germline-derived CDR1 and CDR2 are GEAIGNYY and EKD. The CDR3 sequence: CACDTIGGFLHTDKLIF. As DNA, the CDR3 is TGTGCCTGTGACACTATTGGGGGATTTCTCCACACCGATAAACTCATCTTT.

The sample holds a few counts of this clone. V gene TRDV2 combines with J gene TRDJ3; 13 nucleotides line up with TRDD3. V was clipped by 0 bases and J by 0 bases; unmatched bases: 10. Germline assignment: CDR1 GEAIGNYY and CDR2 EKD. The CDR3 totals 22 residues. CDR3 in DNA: TGTGCCTGTGACACCTATTACTGGGGGATACGCGTAACCTCCTGGGACACCCGACAGATGTTTTTC. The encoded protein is CACDTYYWGIRVTSWDTRQMFF.

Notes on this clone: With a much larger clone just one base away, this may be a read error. The CDR3 loop reads CACDTVQDFLSGLVLGDTDKLIF. CDR3 coding DNA: TGTGCCTGTGACACCGTACAGGACTTCCTATCGGGTCTCGTACTGGGGGACACCGATAAACTCATCTTT. The rearrangement uses TRDV2 and TRDJ1; weak D call: TRDD3 (8 bases). The CDR3 is made up of 23 amino acids. Trimming left V 0 bases short and J 0 bases short, with 34 bases between. Looked up from germline, CDR1 is GEAIGNYY and CDR2 is EKD.

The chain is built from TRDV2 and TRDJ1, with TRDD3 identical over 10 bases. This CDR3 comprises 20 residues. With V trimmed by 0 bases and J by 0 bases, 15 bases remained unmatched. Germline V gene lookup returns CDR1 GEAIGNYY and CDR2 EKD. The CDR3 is CACDTLSYWGIQSYTDKLIF. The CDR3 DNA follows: TGTGCCTGTGACACCCTATCCTACTGGGGGATCCAATCGTACACCGATAAACTCATCTTT.

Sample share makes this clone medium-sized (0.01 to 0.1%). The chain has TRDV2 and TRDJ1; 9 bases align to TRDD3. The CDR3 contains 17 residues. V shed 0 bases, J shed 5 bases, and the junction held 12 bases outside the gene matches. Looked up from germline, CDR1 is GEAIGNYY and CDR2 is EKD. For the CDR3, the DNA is TGTGCCTGTGACACCGTCTACTTGGGGGATAAGGTGGATAAACTCATCTTT. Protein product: CACDTVYLGDKVDKLIF.

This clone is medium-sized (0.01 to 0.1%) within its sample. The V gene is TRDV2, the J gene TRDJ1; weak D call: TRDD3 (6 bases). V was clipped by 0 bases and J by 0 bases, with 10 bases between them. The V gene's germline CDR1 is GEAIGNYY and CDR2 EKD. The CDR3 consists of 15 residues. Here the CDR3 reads CACDTLVGDTDKLIF. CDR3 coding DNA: TGTGCCTGTGACACCCTAGTGGGGGACACCGATAAACTCATCTTT.

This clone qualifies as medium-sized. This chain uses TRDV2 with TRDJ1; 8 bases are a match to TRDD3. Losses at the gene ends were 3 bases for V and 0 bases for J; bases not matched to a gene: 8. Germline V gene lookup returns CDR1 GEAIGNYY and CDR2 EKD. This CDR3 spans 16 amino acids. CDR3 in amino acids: CACDGLGGLNTDKLIF. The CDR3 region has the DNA TGTGCCTGTGACGGACTGGGGGGCTTGAACACCGATAAACTCATCTTT.

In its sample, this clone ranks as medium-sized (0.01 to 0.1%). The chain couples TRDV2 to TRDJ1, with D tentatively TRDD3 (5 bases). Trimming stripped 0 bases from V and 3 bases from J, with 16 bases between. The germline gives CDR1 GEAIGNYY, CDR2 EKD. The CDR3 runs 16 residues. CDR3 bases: TGTGCCTGTGACACCGTGGGATGGTTTTTACCCGATAAACTCATCTTT. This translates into CACDTVGWFLPDKLIF.

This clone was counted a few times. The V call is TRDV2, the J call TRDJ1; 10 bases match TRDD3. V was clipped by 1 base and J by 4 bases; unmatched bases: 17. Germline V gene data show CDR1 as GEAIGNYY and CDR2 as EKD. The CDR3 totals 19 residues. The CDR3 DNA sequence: TGTGCCTGTGACACTCTTACCTTACTGGGGGATTCCCGACTCGATAAACTCATCTTT. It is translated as CACDTLTLLGDSRLDKLIF.

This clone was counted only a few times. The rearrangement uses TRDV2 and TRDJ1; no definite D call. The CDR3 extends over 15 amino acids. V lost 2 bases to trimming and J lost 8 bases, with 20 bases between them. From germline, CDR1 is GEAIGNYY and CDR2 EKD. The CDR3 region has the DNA TGTGCCTGTGACAATGTTGGGACCCCGGTTAACAAACTCATCTTT. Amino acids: CACDNVGTPVNKLIF.

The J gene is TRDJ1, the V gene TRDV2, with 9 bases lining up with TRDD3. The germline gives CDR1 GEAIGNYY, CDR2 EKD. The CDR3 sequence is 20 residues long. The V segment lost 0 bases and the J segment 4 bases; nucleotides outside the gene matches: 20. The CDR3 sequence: CACDTGGLLGDWKSGDKLIF. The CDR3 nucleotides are TGTGCCTGTGACACCGGGGGCCTGCTGGGGGATTGGAAAAGTGGCGATAAACTCATCTTT.

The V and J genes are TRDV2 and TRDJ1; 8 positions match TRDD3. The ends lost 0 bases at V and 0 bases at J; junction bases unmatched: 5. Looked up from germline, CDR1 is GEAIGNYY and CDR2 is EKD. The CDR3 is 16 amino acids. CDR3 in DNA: TGTGCCTGTGACACCAACTGGGGGCCTCACACCGATAAACTCATCTTT. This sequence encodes CACDTNWGPHTDKLIF.

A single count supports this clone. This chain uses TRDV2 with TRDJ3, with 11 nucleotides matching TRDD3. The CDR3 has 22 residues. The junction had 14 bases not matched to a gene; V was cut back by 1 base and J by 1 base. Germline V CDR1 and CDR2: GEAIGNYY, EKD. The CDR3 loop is CACDTISGGYTNLSWDTRQMFF. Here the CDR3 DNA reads TGTGCCTGTGACACTATTTCTGGGGGATACACCAATCTTTCCTGGGACACCCGACAGATGTTTTTC.

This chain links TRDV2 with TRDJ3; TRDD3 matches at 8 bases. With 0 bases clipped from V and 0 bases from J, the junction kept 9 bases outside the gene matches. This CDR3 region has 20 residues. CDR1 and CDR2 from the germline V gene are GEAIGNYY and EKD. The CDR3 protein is CACDTLLGDASSWDTRQMFF. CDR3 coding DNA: TGTGCCTGTGACACCCTCCTGGGGGACGCCAGCTCCTGGGACACCCGACAGATGTTTTTC.